Described below is a single T cell receptor beta chain sequence and its context. What it binds is unknown. This entry comes from a study of Ad26.COV2.S vaccination and SARS-CoV-2 variants. As to treatment: 19 received Ad26.COV2.S at low or high dose, single or two shots; about five received placebo; per-sample allocation not given. The samples date from day 63 after the first vaccine or placebo injection. The method was immunoSEQ multiplex PCR; TCRdb's version includes in-frame clones alone and lacks a portion of them. The profile shows 300,000 to 450,000 clones, roughly 84% of them singletons. Overall study results and limits: Participants given vaccine showed non-spike TCR breadth similar to that of placebo recipients.

This CDR3 spans 11 amino acids. Trimming took off 4 bases at V and 3 bases at J, with 2 bases between the two ends. Germline values: CDR1 MDHEN, CDR2 SYDVKM. Specimen: peripheral blood, collected in a trial of Ad26.COV2.S vaccine versus placebo. The TCR comes from a person between 18 and 59 years old who received the Ad26.COV2.S COVID-19 vaccine or a placebo. The chain uses TRBV28 and TRBJ2-3; no clear D. CDR3 nucleotides: TGTGCCAGCAGTTCGACAGATACGCAGTATTTT. It yields the protein CASSSTDTQYF.